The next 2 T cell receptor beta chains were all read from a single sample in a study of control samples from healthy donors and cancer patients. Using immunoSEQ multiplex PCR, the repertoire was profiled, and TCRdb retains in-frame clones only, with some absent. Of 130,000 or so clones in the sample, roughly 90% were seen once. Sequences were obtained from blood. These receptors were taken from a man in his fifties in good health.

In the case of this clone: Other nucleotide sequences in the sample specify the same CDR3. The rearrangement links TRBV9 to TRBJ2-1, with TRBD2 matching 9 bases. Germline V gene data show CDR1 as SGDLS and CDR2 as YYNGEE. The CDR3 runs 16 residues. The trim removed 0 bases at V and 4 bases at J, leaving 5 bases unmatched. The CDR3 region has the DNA TGTGCCAGCAGCGTAGTCAGGAGCGGGGGGTACAATGAGCAGTTCTTC. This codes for CASSVVRSGGYNEQFF.

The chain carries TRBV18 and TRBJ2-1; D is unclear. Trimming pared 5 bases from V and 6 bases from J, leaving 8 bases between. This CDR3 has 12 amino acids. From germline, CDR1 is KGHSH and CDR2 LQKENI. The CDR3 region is CASSTTSNEQFF. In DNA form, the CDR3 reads TGTGCCAGCTCAACAACCAGCAATGAGCAGTTCTTC.